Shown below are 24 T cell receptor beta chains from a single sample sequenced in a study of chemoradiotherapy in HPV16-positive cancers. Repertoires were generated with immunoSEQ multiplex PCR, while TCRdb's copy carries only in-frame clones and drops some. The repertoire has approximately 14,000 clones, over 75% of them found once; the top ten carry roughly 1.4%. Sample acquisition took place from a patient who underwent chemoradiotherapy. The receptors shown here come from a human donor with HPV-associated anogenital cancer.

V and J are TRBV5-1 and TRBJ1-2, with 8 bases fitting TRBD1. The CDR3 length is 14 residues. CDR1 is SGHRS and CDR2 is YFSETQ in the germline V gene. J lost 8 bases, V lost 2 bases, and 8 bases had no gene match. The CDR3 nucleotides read TGCGCCAGCAGCTTTACAGGGACAGGTTTCGGCTACACCTTC. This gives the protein CASSFTGTGFGYTF.

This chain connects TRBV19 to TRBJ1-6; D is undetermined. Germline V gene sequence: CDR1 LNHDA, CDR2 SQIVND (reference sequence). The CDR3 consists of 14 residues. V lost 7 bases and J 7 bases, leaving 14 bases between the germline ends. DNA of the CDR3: TGTGCCAGTAATAAGCAGGTACCCAATTCACCCCTCCACTTT. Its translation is CASNKQVPNSPLHF.

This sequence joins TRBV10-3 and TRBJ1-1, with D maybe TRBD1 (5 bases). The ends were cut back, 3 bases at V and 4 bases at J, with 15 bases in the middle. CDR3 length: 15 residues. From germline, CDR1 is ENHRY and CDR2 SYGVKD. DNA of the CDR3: TGTGCCATCAGTGAAATGGTGAGAAGGGGCACTGAAGCTTTCTTT. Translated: CAISEMVRRGTEAFF.

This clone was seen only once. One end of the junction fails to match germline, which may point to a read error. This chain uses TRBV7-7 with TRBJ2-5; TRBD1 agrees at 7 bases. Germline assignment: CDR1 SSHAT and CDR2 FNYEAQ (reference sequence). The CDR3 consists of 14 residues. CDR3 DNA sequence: TGTGCTAGCAGCACCCGGGACAGTCAAGAGACCCAGTACTTC. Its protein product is CASSTRDSQETQYF.

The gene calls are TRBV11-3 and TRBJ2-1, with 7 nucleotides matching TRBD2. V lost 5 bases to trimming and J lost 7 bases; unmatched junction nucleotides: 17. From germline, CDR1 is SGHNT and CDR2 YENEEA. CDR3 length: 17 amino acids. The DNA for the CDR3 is TGTGCCAGCAGCCCAAAACTTACTAGCGTAACTCCAAATGAGCAGTTCTTC. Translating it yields CASSPKLTSVTPNEQFF.

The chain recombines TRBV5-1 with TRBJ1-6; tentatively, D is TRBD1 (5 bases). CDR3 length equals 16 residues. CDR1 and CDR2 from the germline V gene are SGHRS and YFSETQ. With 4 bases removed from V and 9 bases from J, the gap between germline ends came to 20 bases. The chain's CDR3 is CASSPAAGRRGSPLHF. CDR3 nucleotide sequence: TGCGCCAGCAGCCCGGCAGCCGGAAGGAGGGGTTCACCCCTCCACTTT.

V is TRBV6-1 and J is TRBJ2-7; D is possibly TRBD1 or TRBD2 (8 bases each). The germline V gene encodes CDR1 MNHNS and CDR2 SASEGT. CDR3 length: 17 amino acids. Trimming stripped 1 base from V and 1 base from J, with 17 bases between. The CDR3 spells CASSEVSGGTGSYEQYF. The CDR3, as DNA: TGTGCCAGCAGTGAAGTATCGGGGGGGACAGGTTCCTACGAGCAGTACTTC.

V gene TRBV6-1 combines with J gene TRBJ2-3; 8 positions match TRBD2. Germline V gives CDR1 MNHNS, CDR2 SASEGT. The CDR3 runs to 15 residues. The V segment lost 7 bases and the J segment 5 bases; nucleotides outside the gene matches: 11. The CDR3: CASTAGRAGVDTQYF. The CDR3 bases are TGTGCCAGCACCGCCGGGAGAGCGGGGGTAGATACGCAGTATTTT.

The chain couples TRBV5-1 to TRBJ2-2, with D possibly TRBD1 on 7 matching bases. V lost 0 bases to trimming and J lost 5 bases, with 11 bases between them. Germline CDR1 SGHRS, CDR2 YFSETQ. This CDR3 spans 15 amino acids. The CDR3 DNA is TGCGCCAGCAGCTTGGACCCAGGGGGGACCGGGGAGCTGTTTTTT. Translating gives CASSLDPGGTGELFF.

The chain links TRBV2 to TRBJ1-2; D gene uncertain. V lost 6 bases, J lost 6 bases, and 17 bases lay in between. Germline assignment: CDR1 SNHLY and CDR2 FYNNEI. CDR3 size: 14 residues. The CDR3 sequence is CASSGDGERHGYTF. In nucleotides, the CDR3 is TGTGCCAGCAGCGGGGATGGGGAGAGGCATGGCTACACCTTC. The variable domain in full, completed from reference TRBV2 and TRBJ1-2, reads EPEVTQTPSHQVTQMGQEVILRCVPISNHLYFYWYRQILGQKVEFLVSFYNNEISEKSEIFDDQFSVERPDGSNFTLKIRSTKLEDSAMYFCASSGDGERHGYTFGSGTRLTVV.

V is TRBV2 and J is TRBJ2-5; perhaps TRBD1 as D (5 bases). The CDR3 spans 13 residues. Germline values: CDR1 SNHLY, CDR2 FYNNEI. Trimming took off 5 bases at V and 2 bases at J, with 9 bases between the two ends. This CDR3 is CASSFYRQETQYF. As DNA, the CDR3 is TGTGCCAGCAGTTTCTACAGGCAAGAGACCCAGTACTTC.

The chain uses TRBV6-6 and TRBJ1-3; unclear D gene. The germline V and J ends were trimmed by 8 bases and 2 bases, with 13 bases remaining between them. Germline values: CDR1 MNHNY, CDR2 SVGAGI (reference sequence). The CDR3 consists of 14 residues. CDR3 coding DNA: TGTGCCAGCTCCCCCTGGACGGCTGGAAACACCATATATTTT. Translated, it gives CASSPWTAGNTIYF.

CDR3 sequence: CSVAGTGVPGELFF. The CDR3 DNA follows: TGCAGCGTTGCCGGGACAGGGGTCCCCGGGGAGCTGTTTTTT. The genes are TRBV29-1 and TRBJ2-2, with TRBD1 matching over 10 bases. This CDR3 comprises 14 residues. Germline V CDR1 and CDR2: SQVTM, ANQGSEA. The V and J ends lost 4 bases and 6 bases, in that order; junction bases with no gene match: 5.

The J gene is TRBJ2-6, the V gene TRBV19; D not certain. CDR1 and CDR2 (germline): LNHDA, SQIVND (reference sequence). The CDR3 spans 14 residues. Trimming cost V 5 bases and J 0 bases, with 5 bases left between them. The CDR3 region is CASSVASGANVLTF. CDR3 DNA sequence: TGTGCCAGTAGTGTAGCCTCTGGGGCCAACGTCCTGACTTTC.

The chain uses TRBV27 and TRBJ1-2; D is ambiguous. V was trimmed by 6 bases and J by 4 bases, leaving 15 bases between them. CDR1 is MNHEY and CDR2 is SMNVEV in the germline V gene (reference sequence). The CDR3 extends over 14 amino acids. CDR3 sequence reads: CASSGLSQTYGYTF. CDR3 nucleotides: TGTGCCAGCAGCGGACTGAGCCAAACCTATGGCTACACCTTC.

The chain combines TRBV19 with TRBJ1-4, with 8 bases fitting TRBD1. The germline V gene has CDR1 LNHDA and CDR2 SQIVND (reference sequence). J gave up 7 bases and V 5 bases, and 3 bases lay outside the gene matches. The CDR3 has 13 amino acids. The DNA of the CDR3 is TGTGCCAGTAGTCAGGGGGCGATTGAAAAACTGTTTTTT. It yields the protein CASSQGAIEKLFF.

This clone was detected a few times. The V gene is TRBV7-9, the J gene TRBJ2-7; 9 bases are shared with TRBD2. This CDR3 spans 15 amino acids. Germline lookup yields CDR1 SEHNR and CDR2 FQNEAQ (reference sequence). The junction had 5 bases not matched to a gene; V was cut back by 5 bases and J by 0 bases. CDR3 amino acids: CASSTSGGHSYEQYF. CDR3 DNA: TGTGCCAGCAGCACCAGCGGGGGGCACTCCTACGAGCAGTACTTC.

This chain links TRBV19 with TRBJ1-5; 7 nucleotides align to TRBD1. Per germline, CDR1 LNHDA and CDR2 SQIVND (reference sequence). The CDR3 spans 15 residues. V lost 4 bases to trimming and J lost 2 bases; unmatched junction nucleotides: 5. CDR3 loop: CASSRQGTGNQPQHF. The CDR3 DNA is TGTGCCAGTAGTAGACAGGGTACGGGCAATCAGCCCCAGCATTTT.

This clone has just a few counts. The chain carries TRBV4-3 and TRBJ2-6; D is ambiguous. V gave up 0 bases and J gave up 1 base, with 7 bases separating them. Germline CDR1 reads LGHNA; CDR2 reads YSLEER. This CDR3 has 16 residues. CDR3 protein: CASSQEWGSGANVLTF. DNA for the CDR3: TGCGCCAGCAGCCAAGAGTGGGGTTCTGGGGCCAACGTCCTGACTTTC.

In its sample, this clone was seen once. The CDR3 protein is CASASERANYGYTF. The CDR3 coding sequence is TGTGCCAGCGCATCTGAGAGAGCTAACTATGGCTACACCTTC. This sequence joins TRBV27 and TRBJ1-2; the D is unclear. Germline V gene lookup returns CDR1 MNHEY and CDR2 SMNVEV (reference sequence). This CDR3 has 14 residues. Trimming shortened V by 8 bases and J by 0 bases, and 13 bases separated the two germline ends.

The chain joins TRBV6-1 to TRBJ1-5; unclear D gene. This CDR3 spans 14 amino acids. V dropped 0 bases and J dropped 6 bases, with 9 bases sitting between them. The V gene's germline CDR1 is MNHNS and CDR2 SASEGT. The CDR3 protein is CASSEAWVGQPQHF. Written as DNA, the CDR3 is TGTGCCAGCAGTGAAGCCTGGGTCGGTCAGCCCCAGCATTTT.

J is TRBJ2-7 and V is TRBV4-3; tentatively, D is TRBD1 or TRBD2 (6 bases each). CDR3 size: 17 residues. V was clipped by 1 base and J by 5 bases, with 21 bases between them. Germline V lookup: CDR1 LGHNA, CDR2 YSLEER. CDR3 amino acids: CASSQATPGGGIHEQYF. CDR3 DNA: TGCGCCAGCAGCCAAGCTACGCCTGGAGGGGGAATCCACGAGCAGTACTTC.

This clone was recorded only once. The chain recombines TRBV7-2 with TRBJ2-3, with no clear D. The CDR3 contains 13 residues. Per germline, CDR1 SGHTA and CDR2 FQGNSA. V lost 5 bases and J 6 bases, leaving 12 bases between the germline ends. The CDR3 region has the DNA TGTGCCAGCAGCATGCCCCAGGCGGATACGCAGTATTTT. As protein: CASSMPQADTQYF.

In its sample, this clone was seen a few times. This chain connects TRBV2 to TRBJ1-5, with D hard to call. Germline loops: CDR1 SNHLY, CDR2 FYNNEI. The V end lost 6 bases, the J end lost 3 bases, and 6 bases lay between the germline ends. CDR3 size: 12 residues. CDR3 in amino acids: CASRSPNQPQHF. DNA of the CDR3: TGTGCCAGCAGGAGCCCCAATCAGCCCCAGCATTTT.